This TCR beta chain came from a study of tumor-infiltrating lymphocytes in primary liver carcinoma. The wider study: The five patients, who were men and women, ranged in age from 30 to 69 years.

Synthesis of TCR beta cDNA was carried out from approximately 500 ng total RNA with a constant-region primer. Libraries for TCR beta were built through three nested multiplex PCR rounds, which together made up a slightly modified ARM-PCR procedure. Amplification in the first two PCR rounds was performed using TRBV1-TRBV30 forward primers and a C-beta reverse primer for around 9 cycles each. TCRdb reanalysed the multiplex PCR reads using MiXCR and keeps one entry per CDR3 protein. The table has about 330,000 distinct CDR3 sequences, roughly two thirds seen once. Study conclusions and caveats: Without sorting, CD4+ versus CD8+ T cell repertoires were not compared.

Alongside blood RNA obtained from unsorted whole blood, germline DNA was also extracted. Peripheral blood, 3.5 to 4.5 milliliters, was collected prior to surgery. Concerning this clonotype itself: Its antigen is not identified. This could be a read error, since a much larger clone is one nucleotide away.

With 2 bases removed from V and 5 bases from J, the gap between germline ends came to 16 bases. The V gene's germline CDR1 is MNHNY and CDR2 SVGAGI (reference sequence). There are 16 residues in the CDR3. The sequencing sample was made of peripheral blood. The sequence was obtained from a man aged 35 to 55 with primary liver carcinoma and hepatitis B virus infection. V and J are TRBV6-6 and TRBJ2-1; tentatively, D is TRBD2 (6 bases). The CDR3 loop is CASSYGLVGGDNEQFF. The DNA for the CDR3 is TGTGCCAGCAGTTACGGGCTAGTGGGAGGCGACAATGAGCAGTTCTTC.